Given below is one TCR beta chain in context. Antigen unknown. Clones were sequenced by immunoSEQ multiplex PCR, and TCRdb holds only the in-frame ones, with some missing. The sample holds approximately 150,000 clones, nearly 90% seen once. V lost 4 bases and J lost 4, with 11 bases in between. The germline V gene encodes CDR1 KGHSH and CDR2 LQKENI. The CDR3 totals 14 residues. This sample was included in a study of T cell responses to AZD1222 COVID-19 vaccine. General observations from the study: Repertoire samples came only from after the peak T cell response. At baseline, seropositivity was found in only a handful of AZD1222 recipients.

Sequences were derived from peripheral blood, sampled 28 days after the second dose of the MenACWY control vaccine. The sequence derives from an adult who received the MenACWY meningococcal vaccine as a control. The chain uses TRBV18 and TRBJ2-1; tentatively, D is TRBD1 (6 bases). The chain's CDR3 is CASSLSQGYNEQFF. The CDR3 coding sequence is TGTGCCAGCTCACTTTCTCAGGGGTACAATGAGCAGTTCTTC.